This TCR beta chain was observed in a study of T cell responses to AZD1222 COVID-19 vaccine (dated by TCRdb to about 2021). Some background on the complete study: AZD1222 recipients given second doses at about 4 weeks or at about 12 weeks were pooled, since spike-specific TCR depth and breadth were not found to differ between the two schedules. TCR sequencing covered some 240 trial participants: 200 to 220 given two doses of AZD1222 and 26 given two doses of MenACWY control vaccine. Trial participants were enrolled by age into 18-55, 56-69 and 70-plus year subgroups, with roughly 150, 30 and 60 TCR-sequenced participants respectively. What the work shows at the level of the full study, not this receptor alone: Because no day 14 peak-response samples were available, the repertoires could be characterized only after the peak T cell response. Reportedly, close to half of the unique spike-specific TCRs recognized epitopes lying outside the regions that are mutated in the B.1.351 and B.1.1.7 variants. A significant rise in spike-specific TCR breadth and depth was observed after two AZD1222 doses relative to day 0 and relative to MenACWY recipients. Participants were mostly white British and included more females than males, and it was suggested by the authors that clonal diversity may have been underestimated. CD4 TCRs associated with the vaccine covered the entire spike protein, and the dominant responses were in regions 160-218 and 743-854. In the small 56-69-year group, the increase in depth fell short of significance, most likely because of low power. Conclusions about previously exposed vaccinees are limited, since just 6 or 7 AZD1222 recipients were seropositive for SARS-CoV-2 at baseline.

A note on this clone: No cognate antigen has been identified for it. It has no much larger one-base neighbor in the sample; base qualities were not kept.

V was cut back by 4 bases and J by 1 base, leaving a gap of 14 bases between them. Measured from the cysteine to the phenylalanine, the CDR3 is 16 residues long. Kept here is only the CDR3 DNA, which spans 48 bases and is read in frame from base 1. Per the germline V gene, SGHTA is the CDR1 and FQGNSA is the CDR2. The CDR3 regions of human TCRbeta chains were subjected to immunosequencing. In the paper's pipeline: Repertoire TCRs were matched against a reference library of SARS-CoV-2-specific TCRs generated with the MIRA antigen-specificity platform. Breadth was defined as the fraction of unique TCRs that were SARS-CoV-2-associated, and depth was defined as the fraction of total T cells that were SARS-CoV-2-associated. Using the MIRA data, every spike-specific TCR was mapped to the spike region that the TCR reacted to and assigned to either a CD4 or a CD8 class. Log10-transformed breadth and depth values were compared by one-way ANOVA with Sidak's multiple comparisons tests. TCRdb obtained this table from immuneACCESS and retained in-frame rearrangements with V and J assigned. These tables miss some clones; where compared with another copy, unresolved V genes account for less than half of the shortfall, and the remainder is unexplained. V and J calls plus clone size are reproduced from that table; the DNA served to infer D and trimming. The sample profile shows some 97,000 clones; about 83% of them were found once. The top ten clonotypes cover about 3% of the sample.

The label giving this sample's time point can be read as: baseline before first vaccination. Samples from vaccinated people were obtained from the UK trials COV001 and COV002, which included a single-blind randomized controlled phase 2/3 trial of AZD1222 (ChAdOx1 nCoV-19) in healthy adults. For TCRbeta chain sequencing, PBMC samples were collected from trial participants at day 0 and at day 28 after the second dose. The sequences come from peripheral blood, collected on day 0 of AZD1222 vaccination. Recombination connected TRBV7-2 to TRBJ1-3; the D region possibly corresponds to TRBD1 (5 bases align). This TCR was recovered from an adult in good health. The nucleotide sequence reads TGTGCCAGCAGCTCGACCATGGGGGGATCTGGAAACACCATATATTTT. It translates as CASSSTMGGSGNTIYF.